The 16 T cell receptor beta chains below come from one sample, sequenced in a study of molecular identifiers for immune sequencing clone quantification. Via MiXCR, TCRdb re-called the PCR reads, giving one row per CDR3 protein. The sample shows approximately 97,000 distinct CDR3 sequences, roughly 26% of them seen only once. Sequencing used naive CD8+ T cells from blood, with Jurkat cell RNA spiked in. The subset is: FACS-sorted CD8+CD4-CCR7+CD45RA+ naive T cells. The receptors derive from a human donor in good health. Some libraries in this study had Jurkat cell RNA spiked in.

This clonotype showed up many times. This chain links TRBV30 with TRBJ1-5; D is uncertain. The CDR3 consists of 14 residues. Looked up from germline, CDR1 is GTSNPN and CDR2 is SVGIG (reference sequence). The germline V and J ends were trimmed by 2 bases and 1 base, with 9 bases remaining between them. The CDR3: CAWSLTSSNQPQHF. In DNA form, the CDR3 reads TGTGCCTGGAGTTTGACATCAAGCAATCAGCCCCAGCATTTT.

A few counts support this clonotype. The rearrangement uses TRBV4-3 and TRBJ2-1, with D tentatively TRBD2 (6 bases). CDR3 length: 15 amino acids. Germline-derived CDR1 and CDR2 are LGHNA and YSLEER. Trimming cost V 1 base and J 7 bases, with 14 bases left between them. For the CDR3, the DNA is TGCGCCAGCAGCCAAGTGAGGGGAGGAGGGAATGAGCAGTTCTTC. Amino acids: CASSQVRGGGNEQFF.

V is TRBV27 and J is TRBJ2-7, with 14 bases lining up with TRBD2. V shed 5 bases, J shed 2 bases, and the junction held 2 bases outside the gene matches. Germline CDR1 reads MNHEY; CDR2 reads SMNVEV (reference sequence). This CDR3 comprises 15 residues. The CDR3 sequence is CASSMTSGGAYEQYF. CDR3 nucleotides: TGTGCCAGCAGTATGACTAGCGGGGGGGCCTACGAGCAGTACTTC.

Details on this clonotype: This CDR3 is missing its conserved last phenylalanine or tryptophan, likely due to a read error. The rearrangement links TRBV4-1 to TRBJ2-2; D is ambiguous. Germline CDR1 and CDR2: MGHRA and YSYEKL. The CDR3 runs 16 residues. V was pared by 0 bases and J by 7 bases, with 15 bases between. The CDR3 sequence is CASSQEDETVFGELFL. In nucleotides, the CDR3 is TGCGCCAGCAGCCAAGAAGATGAGACGGTATTCGGGGAGCTGTTTTTA.

This clonotype came up many times. The J gene is TRBJ1-4, the V gene TRBV5-1; a possible D gene is TRBD1 (6 bases). The CDR3 is 14 residues long. Trimming pared 4 bases from V and 3 bases from J, leaving 10 bases between. Per germline, CDR1 SGHRS and CDR2 YFSETQ. The CDR3 protein is CASSPGAPNEKLFF. As DNA, the CDR3 is TGCGCCAGCAGCCCGGGGGCCCCTAATGAAAAACTGTTTTTT.

This clonotype was observed many times. The chain links TRBV29-1 to TRBJ2-7; 7 bases are a match to TRBD2. From germline, CDR1 is SQVTM and CDR2 ANQGSEA. V was clipped by 6 bases and J by 5 bases; unmatched bases: 7. CDR3 size: 12 residues. The DNA for the CDR3 is TGCAGCGTGGAAAGCGGGAACCACGAGCAGTACTTC. Translating it yields CSVESGNHEQYF.

Notes on this clonotype: The junction departs from the called germline gene at one end, perhaps through a read error. The chain carries TRBV7-6 and TRBJ2-7; D may correspond to TRBD1 or TRBD2 (5 bases each). The CDR3 runs to 12 residues. Germline CDR1 SGHVS, CDR2 FNYEAQ. CDR3 sequence reads: CAGSPGGYEQYF. For the CDR3, the DNA is TGTGCCGGCAGCCCTGGGGGCTACGAGCAGTACTTC.

This clonotype was detected ten times or more. In nucleotides, the CDR3 is TGTGCCAGCAGTCAGCCTAGGCGGGGAGACACAGATACGCAGTATTTT. Translated: CASSQPRRGDTDTQYF. The chain has TRBV12-3 or TRBV12-4 and TRBJ2-3; a possible D gene is TRBD2 (6 bases). Trimming cost V 5 bases and J 2 bases, with 17 bases left between them. The CDR3 contains 16 residues.

This clonotype showed up just a few times. The chain links TRBV20-1 to TRBJ1-1, with a tentative D call TRBD1 (5 bases). CDR3 length: 17 amino acids. Trimming shortened V by 3 bases and J by 0 bases, and 20 bases separated the two germline ends. Germline V lookup: CDR1 DFQATT, CDR2 SNEGSKA (reference sequence). In DNA, the CDR3 is TGCAGTGCTAGCGACGGGGGGGACTCAGTCATGAACACTGAAGCTTTCTTT. It yields the protein CSASDGGDSVMNTEAFF.

The rearrangement links TRBV19 to TRBJ1-3; no definite D call. V lost 7 bases, J lost 0 bases, and 13 bases lay in between. CDR3 size: 15 residues. The germline V gene encodes CDR1 LNHDA and CDR2 SQIVND (reference sequence). The CDR3 region is CASTMTLYSGNTIYF. Written as DNA, the CDR3 is TGTGCCAGTACCATGACACTCTACTCTGGAAACACCATATATTTT. Full variable domain (missing parts from reference TRBV19 and TRBJ1-3): DGGITQSPKYLFRKEGQNVTLSCEQNLNHDAMYWYRQDPGQGLRLIYYSQIVNDFQKGDIAEGYSVSREKKESFPLTVTSAQKNPTAFYLCASTMTLYSGNTIYFGEGSWLTVV.

Note on this clonotype: One base away lies a much larger clone, so this may be a sequencing read error. The chain employs TRBV3-1 and TRBJ1-5; D call uncertain. The CDR3 is 16 residues long. Germline lookup yields CDR1 LGHDT and CDR2 YNNKEL (reference sequence). Here the CDR3 DNA reads TGTGCCAGCAGCCAAGGCAGCCCTTATAGCAATCAGCTCCAGCATTTT. It encodes CASSQGSPYSNQLQHF.

The sample holds a few counts of this clonotype. Since a much larger clone is just one base distant, this may be a read error. The chain employs TRBV4-3 and TRBJ2-1; perhaps TRBD2 as D (6 bases). V dropped 8 bases and J dropped 8 bases, with 16 bases sitting between them. Germline loops: CDR1 LGHNA, CDR2 YSLEER. The CDR3 has 13 amino acids. The CDR3 sequence: CASGLVGGDEQFF. The CDR3 DNA sequence: TGCGCCAGCGGCCTAGTTGGCGGGGATGAGCAGTTCTTC.

This clonotype was counted many times. The chain carries TRBV6-5 and TRBJ2-1; tentative D call: TRBD1 (5 bases). Between the trimmed V and J ends, which lost 5 bases and 0 bases, there was a span of 11 bases. The CDR3 runs 15 residues. Germline V gene lookup returns CDR1 MNHEY and CDR2 SVGAGI. CDR3 DNA sequence: TGTGCCAGCAGTCCCCGGCAGGGCTCCTACAATGAGCAGTTCTTC. Translated, it gives CASSPRQGSYNEQFF.

A word on this clonotype: Its ends do not fully match the called genes, so a read error is possible. The chain uses TRBV10-3 and TRBJ1-5; a possible D gene is TRBD1 (6 bases). The CDR3 runs 14 residues. Germline CDR1 ENHRY, CDR2 SYGVKD. The CDR3, as DNA: TGTGCCATCAGTATGGGGGGCTCCGCCGGGCCCCCGCATTTT. This gives the protein CAISMGGSAGPPHF.

Note on this clonotype: The junction differs from germline at one of its ends, possibly a read error. V gene TRBV12-3 or TRBV12-4 combines with J gene TRBJ1-2; D ambiguous. The CDR3 has 17 amino acids. CDR3 sequence: CASSLADSGPYNYDYTF. CDR3 in DNA: TGTGCCAGCAGTTTAGCGGATAGCGGACCTTATAACTATGACTACACCTTC.

As to this clonotype: This may stem from a read error, because a much larger clone lies one nucleotide away. The rearrangement links TRBV7-3 to TRBJ1-1; TRBD1 is a possible D gene (5 bases). CDR1 and CDR2 from the germline V gene are SGHTA and FQGTGA. The CDR3 has 17 residues. The CDR3 reads CASSLWPLLQENTEVFF. In DNA form, the CDR3 reads TGTGCCAGCAGCTTATGGCCGCTCCTACAGGAAAACACTGAAGTTTTCTTT.